These 8 T cell receptor beta chains were sequenced from one sample in a study of T-cell memory formation after mild COVID-19. In TCRdb, the 5' RACE reads were re-called with MiXCR into one record per CDR3 protein. The sample comprises over 400,000 distinct CDR3 sequences, around a quarter of which are singletons, and approximately 14% rests with the top ten. Sequenced: PBMCs or a T cell subset sorted from them (not recorded which). These TCRs come from an adult woman who had mild COVID-19 (a few samples of this study predate the infection). Cell type and time point are not known.

The CDR3 coding sequence is TGTGCCAGCAGTTCCCGGACTCACGGCAATCAGCCCCAGCATTTT. Translating gives CASSSRTHGNQPQHF. This chain connects TRBV27 to TRBJ1-5; D uncertain. This CDR3 region has 15 residues. Deletions cut 4 bases from V and 2 bases from J, with 12 bases between. Looked up from germline, CDR1 is MNHEY and CDR2 is SMNVEV (reference sequence).

This clonotype showed up just a few times. This sequence joins TRBV5-1 and TRBJ1-5, with 7 bases that match TRBD1. V gave up 4 bases and J gave up 4 bases; unmatched junction bases: 5. The length of the CDR3 is 14 residues. Germline CDR1 is SGHRS and CDR2 is YFSETQ. The CDR3 nucleotides read TGCGCCAGCAGCCCCGGGACAGTAAATCAGCCCCAGCATTTT. Its protein product is CASSPGTVNQPQHF.

The DNA of the CDR3 is TGCAGTGCTACGGGACTAGCGGAGCAAGAGACCCAGTACTTC. It translates to CSATGLAEQETQYF. This chain uses TRBV20-1 with TRBJ2-5; 11 nucleotides align to TRBD2. The CDR3 is 14 residues long. Unmatched junction bases numbered 3, after V lost 4 bases and J lost 2 bases. Germline CDR1 reads DFQATT; CDR2 reads SNEGSKA (reference sequence).

The V gene is TRBV20-1, the J gene TRBJ2-5; 11 positions match TRBD2. Germline lookup yields CDR1 DFQATT and CDR2 SNEGSKA (reference sequence). V dropped 5 bases and J dropped 5; count of bases not matched to a gene: 7. The CDR3 extends over 14 amino acids. This CDR3 reads CSAPTSGRSETQYF. Written as DNA, the CDR3 is TGCAGTGCTCCAACTAGCGGGAGATCCGAGACCCAGTACTTC.

A few counts support this clonotype. V is TRBV20-1 and J is TRBJ1-6; the match to TRBD1 covers 7 bases. Germline CDR1 and CDR2: DFQATT and SNEGSKA (reference sequence). After removal of 2 bases from V and 8 bases from J, the junction contained 6 bases not matched to a gene. The CDR3 is 14 amino acids. The CDR3 bases are TGCAGTGCTAGATTCGCCAGGGGGGATTCACCCCTCCACTTT. Encoded protein: CSARFARGDSPLHF.

This clonotype was found a few times. V gene TRBV24-1 combines with J gene TRBJ2-7, with TRBD2 identical over 7 bases. The CDR3 has 14 amino acids. Germline loops: CDR1 KGHDR, CDR2 SFDVKD. The V segment lost 4 bases and the J segment 2 bases; nucleotides outside the gene matches: 4. CDR3 DNA sequence: TGTGCCACCAGTGAGGGGGGGGAAACCTACGAGCAGTACTTC. Amino acid sequence: CATSEGGETYEQYF.

There are a few counts of this clonotype. The chain joins TRBV12-3 or TRBV12-4 to TRBJ2-3; 8 bases map to TRBD1. CDR3 length: 18 residues. Germline trimming cut 3 bases from V and 4 bases from J; bases unmatched to any gene: 15. CDR3 in amino acids: CASSLDPGQGGAADTQYF. CDR3 bases: TGTGCCAGCAGTTTGGACCCCGGACAGGGAGGTGCAGCAGATACGCAGTATTTT.

V is TRBV5-5 and J is TRBJ1-1, with 7 bases aligning to TRBD1. Germline values: CDR1 SGHKS, CDR2 YYEKEE (reference sequence). This CDR3 contains 15 residues. Losses at the gene ends were 0 bases for V and 1 base for J; bases not matched to a gene: 3. CDR3 DNA: TGTGCCAGCAGCTTGGGGTGGACAGGGAACACTGAAGCTTTCTTT. The encoded protein is CASSLGWTGNTEAFF.